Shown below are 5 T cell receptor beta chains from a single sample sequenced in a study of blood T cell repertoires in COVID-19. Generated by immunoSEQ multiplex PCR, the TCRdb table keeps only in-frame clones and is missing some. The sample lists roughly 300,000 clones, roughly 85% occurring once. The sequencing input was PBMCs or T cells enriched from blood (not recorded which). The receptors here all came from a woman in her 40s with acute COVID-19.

The CDR3 nucleotides read TGCGCCAGCAGCCAAGAGTACTACATACAAGAGACCCAGTACTTC. This encodes CASSQEYYIQETQYF. The chain employs TRBV4-3 and TRBJ2-5, with D unresolved. V lost 0 bases, J lost 2 bases, and 10 bases lay in between. The CDR3 consists of 15 residues. Germline lookup yields CDR1 LGHNA and CDR2 YSLEER.

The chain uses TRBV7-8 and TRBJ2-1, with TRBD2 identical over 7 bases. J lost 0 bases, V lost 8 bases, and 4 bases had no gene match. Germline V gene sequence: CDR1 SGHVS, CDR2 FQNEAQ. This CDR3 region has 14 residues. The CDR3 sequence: CASGGGSSYNEQFF. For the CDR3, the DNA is TGTGCCAGCGGGGGGGGGAGCTCCTACAATGAGCAGTTCTTC.

The CDR3 DNA follows: TGTGCCAGCAGCTTGGCGAGGACAGGGGGACCGAATCAGCCCCAGCATTTT. Protein product: CASSLARTGGPNQPQHF. This chain connects TRBV5-6 to TRBJ1-5, with 10 nucleotides matching TRBD1. CDR1 is SGHDT, CDR2 YYEEEE, per germline. V dropped 0 bases and J dropped 4; count of bases not matched to a gene: 7. The CDR3 is made up of 17 amino acids.

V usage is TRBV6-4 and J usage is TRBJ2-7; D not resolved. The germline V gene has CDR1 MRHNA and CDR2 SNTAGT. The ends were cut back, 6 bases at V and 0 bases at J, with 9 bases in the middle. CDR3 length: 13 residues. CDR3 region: CASRIQSSYEQYF. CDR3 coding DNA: TGTGCCAGCAGGATACAGAGCTCCTACGAGCAGTACTTC.

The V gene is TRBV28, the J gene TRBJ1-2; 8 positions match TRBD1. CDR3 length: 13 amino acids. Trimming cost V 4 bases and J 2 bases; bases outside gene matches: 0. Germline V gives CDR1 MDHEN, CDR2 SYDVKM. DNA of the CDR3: TGTGCCAGCAGTTGGACAGGGAACTATGGCTACACCTTC. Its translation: CASSWTGNYGYTF.